Here is one T cell receptor (beta chain) with its context. What it binds is unknown. Each donor was a Caucasian adult residing in Nashville, Tennessee. This specimen belongs to a study of shared clonotypes between healthy human individuals. Study-level results: Some naive CD4 clonotypes, roughly 4.5%, turned up in common across several donors. Clonotypes shared by all four donors outscored non-shared clonotypes in generation probability. Generally, estimated richness proved larger in naive subsets than it did in memory subsets.

The assay was immunoSEQ multiplex PCR, and TCRdb's table has in-frame clones only and misses some. The sample consists of approximately 1,000,000 clones, approximately 75% of them appearing once. V gave up 4 bases and J gave up 1 base; unmatched junction bases: 2. CDR1 and CDR2 from the germline V gene are MNHNY and SVGAGI (reference sequence). The CDR3 sequence is 15 residues long. V usage is TRBV6-6 and J usage is TRBJ2-2, with TRBD1 matching over 8 bases. The material sequenced was memory CD4+ T cells from PBMCs. Documented subset: CD45RA-negative fraction. This receptor was taken from a man between 18 and 35 years old in good health. Some clones in this sample may be carry-over from other donors' samples. The CDR3 DNA is TGTGCCAGCAGTTCCGGGACAGGGAACACCGGGGAGCTGTTTTTT. Translating it yields CASSSGTGNTGELFF.